The clone carrying this TCR beta chain was seen a handful of times. No antigen is known for it. Trimming took 0 bases from V and 4 from J, leaving 12 bases between them. The germline gives CDR1 MNHEY, CDR2 SVGAGI. CDR3 length: 15 amino acids. This entry is derived from a study of vaccination and CD4 T cells after COVID-19. Treatment indicated: roughly 11-day PBMC culture with coronavirus spike peptide pools or control peptides (ViraFEST assay). Positive PCR tests dated from March to December 2020, predating US Alpha, Beta and Delta variants. The study sequenced cultured CD4+ T cell DNA using the Oncomine TCR Beta short-read assay. Each CDR3 protein is one row after TCRdb ran MiXCR on the PCR reads. The sample includes around 15,000 distinct CDR3 sequences, roughly 51% of them seen just once.

The clonotype comes from a human donor who had recovered from COVID-19. The sample comprised CD4+ T cells from blood, cultured in vitro. This chain links TRBV6-5 with TRBJ1-1; D is undetermined. The CDR3 DNA reads TGTGCCAGCAGTTACTCCCGGGTCCTAGGCACTGAAGCTTTCTTT. The encoded protein is CASSYSRVLGTEAFF.